The next 19 T cell receptor beta chains were all read from a single sample in a study of OX40 agonist ivuxolimab in advanced cancers. The receptor library was made with the immunoSEQ multiplex PCR assay. TCRdb took over this immuneACCESS table, retaining in-frame rearrangements with V and J assigned. Such tables are incomplete; in checked studies, under half of the missing clones stem from an unresolved V gene, and the remainder is unexplained. The sample table contains around 89,000 clones; only one count was recorded for roughly 93% of them. Together, the top ten hold less than 0.75% of the sample. The sample was CD4+ or CD8+ T cells sorted from blood, taken in a trial of the OX40 agonist ivuxolimab. These receptors came from an adult with an advanced solid tumor such as melanoma, head and neck, liver or kidney cancer.

This chain uses TRBV5-1 with TRBJ2-1; D is possibly TRBD2 (6 bases). Germline V lookup: CDR1 SGHRS, CDR2 YFSETQ. V shed 4 bases and J shed 8 bases, with 19 bases lying between them. The CDR3 length is 15 residues. The chain's CDR3 is CASSPPRRSGDEQFF. As DNA, the CDR3 is TGCGCCAGCAGCCCGCCGCGGAGGTCGGGGGATGAGCAGTTCTTC.

V gene TRBV2 combines with J gene TRBJ1-2, with D uncertain. V was pared by 5 bases and J by 9 bases, with 16 bases between. This CDR3 region has 13 residues. The germline V gene encodes CDR1 SNHLY and CDR2 FYNNEI. CDR3 region: CASSPLEGYSYTF. The DNA for the CDR3 is TGTGCCAGCAGTCCTTTAGAGGGCTACAGCTACACCTTC.

This chain uses TRBV5-1 with TRBJ2-2; 9 nucleotides line up with TRBD2. Looked up from germline, CDR1 is SGHRS and CDR2 is YFSETQ. This CDR3 has 17 residues. V lost 0 bases, J lost 4 bases, and 7 bases stayed unmatched. Here the CDR3 DNA reads TGCGCCAGCAGCTTGGAAGGTAGCGGGAGAGGCACCGGGGAGCTGTTTTTT. Protein: CASSLEGSGRGTGELFF.

The V call is TRBV7-2, the J call TRBJ2-3; D is unclear. CDR1 SGHTA and CDR2 FQGNSA come from the germline V gene. V lost 3 bases and J 11 bases, leaving 15 bases between the germline ends. The CDR3 is made up of 13 amino acids. The CDR3 here is CASSFSKGIGQYF. As DNA, the CDR3 is TGTGCCAGCAGCTTCTCGAAAGGGATAGGGCAGTATTTT.

The CDR3 loop is CASSEGQYEQYF. CDR3 nucleotide sequence: TGTGCCAGCAGTGAAGGGCAGTACGAGCAGTACTTC. The chain uses TRBV6-1 and TRBJ2-7; D gene uncertain. CDR1 and CDR2 from the germline V gene are MNHNS and SASEGT. Between the trimmed V and J ends, which lost 1 base and 4 bases, there was a span of 5 bases. The CDR3 contains 12 residues.

The chain is built from TRBV19 and TRBJ1-1; 11 nucleotides line up with TRBD1. Germline V gives CDR1 LNHDA, CDR2 SQIVND (reference sequence). The CDR3 is made up of 14 amino acids. With V trimmed by 7 bases and J by 3 bases, 4 bases remained unmatched. CDR3 in DNA: TGTGCCAGTACCGGGACAGGGGGTTACACTGAAGCTTTCTTT. Amino acid sequence: CASTGTGGYTEAFF.

The chain joins TRBV27 to TRBJ2-7; TRBD1 matches 9 bases. Trimming removed 6 bases from V and 3 bases from J; junction bases left unmatched: 12. The CDR3 has 16 residues. Germline V CDR1 and CDR2: MNHEY, SMNVEV (reference sequence). CDR3 amino acids: CASRTLSGTGSYEQYF. In DNA form, the CDR3 reads TGTGCCAGCAGGACCCTCTCCGGGACAGGGAGCTACGAGCAGTACTTC.

DNA of the CDR3: TGTGCCAGCAGCGCTTCTGGACCAGCTAGCAATCAGCCCCAGCATTTT. It encodes CASSASGPASNQPQHF. This sequence joins TRBV7-2 and TRBJ1-5; D remains ambiguous. This CDR3 comprises 16 residues. V lost 5 bases and J lost 0, with 14 bases in between. Germline V gene sequence: CDR1 SGHTA, CDR2 FQGNSA.

The CDR3 coding sequence is TGTGCCAGTAGTACATCCGGACAGGGGGCCTACAATGAGCAGTTCTTC. Translated: CASSTSGQGAYNEQFF. This chain uses TRBV19 with TRBJ2-1; 10 nucleotides agree with TRBD1. This CDR3 region has 16 residues. Germline values: CDR1 LNHDA, CDR2 SQIVND (reference sequence). With V trimmed by 4 bases and J by 2 bases, 5 bases remained unmatched. Using reference TRBV19 and TRBJ2-1 for the parts outside the CDR3, the full variable domain is DGGITQSPKYLFRKEGQNVTLSCEQNLNHDAMYWYRQDPGQGLRLIYYSQIVNDFQKGDIAEGYSVSREKKESFPLTVTSAQKNPTAFYLCASSTSGQGAYNEQFFGPGTRLTVL.

DNA for the CDR3: TGTGCCAGTAGGACTAGCGGGAGCGGGGAGCTGTTTTTT. Translation: CASRTSGSGELFF. The genes are TRBV19 and TRBJ2-2, with TRBD2 matching 12 bases. This CDR3 is 13 amino acids long. J lost 7 bases, V lost 6 bases, and 0 bases had no gene match. Germline CDR1 and CDR2: LNHDA and SQIVND (reference sequence).

A single count supports this clone. The chain combines TRBV4-1 with TRBJ2-5; 10 bases match TRBD2. There are 17 residues in the CDR3. Germline trimming cut 2 bases from V and 2 bases from J; bases unmatched to any gene: 8. CDR1 is MGHRA and CDR2 is YSYEKL in the germline V gene. This CDR3 is CASSQPPGLAYQETQYF. The CDR3, as DNA: TGCGCCAGCAGCCAACCTCCGGGACTAGCGTATCAAGAGACCCAGTACTTC.

This rearrangement joins TRBV5-6 to TRBJ2-7; D unclear. The CDR3 extends over 13 amino acids. Trimming took 5 bases from V and 4 from J, leaving 13 bases between them. Germline CDR1 reads SGHDT; CDR2 reads YYEEEE. In DNA, the CDR3 is TGTGCCAGCAGTTACCTCCAGATTTACGAGCAGTACTTC. The encoded protein is CASSYLQIYEQYF.

The rearrangement uses TRBV9 and TRBJ2-7; D perhaps matches TRBD2 (5 bases). There are 13 residues in the CDR3. Germline V gene sequence: CDR1 SGDLS, CDR2 YYNGEE. Trimming took 0 bases from V and 6 from J, leaving 10 bases between them. This CDR3 is CASSVGAAGEQYF. The CDR3 bases are TGTGCCAGCAGCGTAGGAGCGGCGGGCGAGCAGTACTTC.

The J gene is TRBJ1-1, the V gene TRBV18; the D is unclear. Germline V CDR1 and CDR2: KGHSH, LQKENI. V lost 4 bases and J lost 4, with 10 bases in between. This CDR3 has 13 amino acids. In DNA form, the CDR3 reads TGTGCCAGCTCACTGGGCGGAACCACTGAAGCTTTCTTT. It is translated as CASSLGGTTEAFF.

CDR3 sequence: CASSLDFTGSYEQYF. The CDR3, as DNA: TGTGCCAGCAGCTTAGATTTTACGGGAAGCTACGAGCAGTACTTC. The rearrangement uses TRBV11-2 and TRBJ2-7, with a weak D call TRBD2 (5 bases). CDR1 is SGHAT, CDR2 FQNNGV, per germline. V gave up 0 bases and J gave up 3 bases, with 12 bases separating them. The length of the CDR3 is 15 residues.

The chain links TRBV5-1 to TRBJ1-1, with TRBD1 as a possible D gene (5 bases). The CDR3 spans 14 residues. Trimming shortened V by 0 bases and J by 3 bases, and 9 bases separated the two germline ends. Germline V CDR1 and CDR2: SGHRS, YFSETQ. The CDR3 sequence is CASSLGQKDTEAFF. CDR3 nucleotide sequence: TGCGCCAGCAGCTTGGGACAGAAAGACACTGAAGCTTTCTTT.

This chain links TRBV30 with TRBJ2-7, with 12 bases aligning to TRBD2. With V trimmed by 0 bases and J by 4 bases, 4 bases remained unmatched. This CDR3 is built from 15 residues. The germline CDR1 and CDR2 sequences are GTSNPN and SVGIG (reference sequence). This chain's CDR3 is CAWSVGLAGIYEQYF. In DNA, the CDR3 is TGTGCCTGGAGTGTAGGACTAGCGGGAATTTACGAGCAGTACTTC.

The rearrangement uses TRBV18 and TRBJ1-2, with 9 positions matching TRBD1. The CDR3 extends over 15 amino acids. CDR1 and CDR2 (germline): KGHSH, LQKENI. V lost 3 bases to trimming and J lost 0 bases; unmatched junction nucleotides: 2. The CDR3 sequence is CASSPRQGANYGYTF. CDR3 bases: TGTGCCAGCTCACCTCGACAGGGGGCTAACTATGGCTACACCTTC.

The genes are TRBV7-8 and TRBJ2-7, with 7 bases that match TRBD1. Trimming took 5 bases from V and 0 from J; bases not matched to a gene: 4. This CDR3 has 14 amino acids. CDR1 is SGHVS, CDR2 FQNEAQ, per germline. In DNA form, the CDR3 reads TGTGCCAGCAGCCCGGACAGGCTCTCCTACGAGCAGTACTTC. Residues: CASSPDRLSYEQYF.